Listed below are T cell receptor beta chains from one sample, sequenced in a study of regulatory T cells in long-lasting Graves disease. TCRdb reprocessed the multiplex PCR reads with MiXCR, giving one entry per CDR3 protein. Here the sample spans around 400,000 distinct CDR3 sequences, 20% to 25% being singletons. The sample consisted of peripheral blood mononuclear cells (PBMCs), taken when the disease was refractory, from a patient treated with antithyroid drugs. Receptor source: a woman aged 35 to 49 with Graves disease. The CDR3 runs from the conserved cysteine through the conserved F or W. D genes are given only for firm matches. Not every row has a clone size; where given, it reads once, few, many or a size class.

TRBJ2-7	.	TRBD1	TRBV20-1	TGCAGTGCTAGATCCAGGACAGGGCCGGGGTACGAGCAGTACTTC	CSARSRTGPGYEQYF
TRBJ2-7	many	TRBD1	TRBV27	TGTGCCACCATGACAGGGGGCGGCGAGCAGTACTTC	CATMTGGGEQYF
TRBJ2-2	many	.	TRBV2	TGTGCCAGCAGTGAAAAGCATTACACCGGGGAGCTGTTTTTT	CASSEKHYTGELFF
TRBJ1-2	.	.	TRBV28	TGTGCCAGCAGTGACGGGGAGCCAGTGGGCTACACCTTC	CASSDGEPVGYTF
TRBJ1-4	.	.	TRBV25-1	TGTGCCAGCAGTGAAATGAGTGCAACTAATGAAAAACTGTTTTTT	CASSEMSATNEKLFF
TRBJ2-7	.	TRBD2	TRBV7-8	TGTGCCAGCAGCCTTGGGACTAGCGACTACGAGCAGTACTTC	CASSLGTSDYEQYF
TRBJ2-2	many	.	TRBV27	TGTGCCAGCACTTTGTCCGTCACCGGGGAGCTGTTTTTT	CASTLSVTGELFF
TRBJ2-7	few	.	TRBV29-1	TGCAGCGTTGTCGACAGAAACTACGAGCAGTACTTC	CSVVDRNYEQYF
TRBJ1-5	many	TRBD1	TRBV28	TGTGCCAGCAGTTTGACAGGGCGGGTCAATCAGCCCCAGCATTTT	CASSLTGRVNQPQHF
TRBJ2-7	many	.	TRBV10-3	TGTGCCATCAGTGACAGGGCAGATTACGAGCAGTACTTC	CAISDRADYEQYF
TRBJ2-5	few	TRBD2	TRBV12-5	TGTGCTAGTGGGCACCAGCCAGGGACGGGAGGGCCACGGGAGACCCAGTACTTC	CASGHQPGTGGPRETQYF
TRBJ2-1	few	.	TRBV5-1	TGCGCCAGCAGCTTGGGGACACCGCCAGCGGGCAATGAGCAGTTCTTC	CASSLGTPPAGNEQFF
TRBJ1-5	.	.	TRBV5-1	TGCGCCAGCAGCATTGACAGCTTCAATCAGCCCCAGCATTTT	CASSIDSFNQPQHF
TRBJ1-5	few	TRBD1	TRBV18	TGTGCCAGCTCACCACAAGGACAGGGAGCGCCCCAGCATTTT	CASSPQGQGAPQHF
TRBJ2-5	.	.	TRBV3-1	TGTGCCAGCAGCCAAGCGTACAGTCGGTCGAGCCGTTCAAAAGAGACCCAGTACTTC	CASSQAYSRSSRSKETQYF
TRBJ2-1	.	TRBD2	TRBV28	TGTGCCAGCAGTTTAAGTGGGAGGGACAATGAGCAGTTCTTC	CASSLSGRDNEQFF
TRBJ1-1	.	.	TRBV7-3	TGTGCCAGCAGCTTAGCGAGGGGGACTGAAGCTTTCTTT	CASSLARGTEAFF
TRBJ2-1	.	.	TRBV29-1	TGCAGCGTGGACGCGACAACCGCCGGGGGTGAGCAGTTCTTC	CSVDATTAGGEQFF
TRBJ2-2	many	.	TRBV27	TGTGCCAGCACTGTTTGGACGGGGGGCTCGAACACCGGGGAGCTGTTTTTT	CASTVWTGGSNTGELFF
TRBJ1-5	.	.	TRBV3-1	TGTGCCAGCAGCCTCGACAGGTATAGCAATCAGCCCCAGCATTTT	CASSLDRYSNQPQHF
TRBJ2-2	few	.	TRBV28	TGTGCCAGCAGCCCCACGATTATCTTATGGGTCACCGGGGAGCTGTTTTTT	CASSPTIILWVTGELFF
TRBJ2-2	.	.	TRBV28	TGTGCCAGCCGTGCGAGGGGCACCGGGGAGCTGTTTTTT	CASRARGTGELFF
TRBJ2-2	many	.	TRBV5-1	TGCGCCAGCAGCTTGGCTAGATCGAACACCGGGGAGCTGTTTTTT	CASSLARSNTGELFF
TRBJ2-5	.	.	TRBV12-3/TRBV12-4	TGTGCCAGCAGTCGAACACAGACAGCCGAAGAGACCCAGTACTTC	CASSRTQTAEETQYF
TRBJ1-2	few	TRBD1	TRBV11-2	TGTGCCAGCAGCTCCCGGGACAGGGGATTGAACGGCTACACCTTC	CASSSRDRGLNGYTF
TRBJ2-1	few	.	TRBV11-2	TGTGCCAGCAGCTTGGGTGCTGAGCAGTTCTTC	CASSLGAEQFF
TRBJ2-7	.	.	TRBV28	TGTGCCAGCAGCCTGCCGGCCGTCTCCTACGAGCAGTACTTC	CASSLPAVSYEQYF
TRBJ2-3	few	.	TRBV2	TGTGCCAGCCAAGCCACTGGATGGGATACGCAGTATTTT	CASQATGWDTQYF
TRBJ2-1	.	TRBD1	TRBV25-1	TGTGCCAGCAGTTCCGCCAGGGGGCTAGAGCAGTTCTTC	CASSSARGLEQFF
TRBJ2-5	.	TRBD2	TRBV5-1	TGCGCCAGCAGCTTGGGGACTAGCGGCTTCCAAGAGACCCAGTACTTC	CASSLGTSGFQETQYF
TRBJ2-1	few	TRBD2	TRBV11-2	TGTGCCAGCAGCCACGACGGTAGCGGGAGTCTTAGCTCCTACAATGAGCAGTTCTTC	CASSHDGSGSLSSYNEQFF
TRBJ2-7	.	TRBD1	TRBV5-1	TGCGCCAGCAGCTGGGGGGACAGGGATCGCCGCGAGCAGTACTTC	CASSWGDRDRREQYF
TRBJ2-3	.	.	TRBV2	TGTGCCAGCATTGGCCACCTCACAGATACGCAGTATTTT	CASIGHLTDTQYF
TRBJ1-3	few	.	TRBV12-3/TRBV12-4	TGTGCCAGCAGTCATAGGGGACTGGGGGGCACCATATATTTT	CASSHRGLGGTIYF
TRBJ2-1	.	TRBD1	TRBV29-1	TGCAGCGGGGGACAGCATGAGCAGTTCTTC	CSGGQHEQFF
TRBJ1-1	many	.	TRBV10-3	TGTGCCACCACAGGGAATCAGGACACTGAAGCTTTCTTT	CATTGNQDTEAFF
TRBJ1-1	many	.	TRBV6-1	TGTGCCAGCAGGTTAAGTTTGAACACTGAAGCTTTCTTT	CASRLSLNTEAFF
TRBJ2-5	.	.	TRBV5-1	TGCGCCAGCAGCTGGGGAGACGGAAGGAAAGAGACCCAGTACTTC	CASSWGDGRKETQYF
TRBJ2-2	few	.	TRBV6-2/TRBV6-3	TGTGCCAGCAGGAGGGCCGGGGAGCTGTTTTTT	CASRRAGELFF
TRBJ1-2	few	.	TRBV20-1	TGCAGTGCTAGTGCGGATATATCGGGGGGCTACACCTTC	CSASADISGGYTF
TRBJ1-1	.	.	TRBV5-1	TGCGCCAGCAGCCCAACCAGGGTCGGGAAAAACACTGAAGCTTTCTTT	CASSPTRVGKNTEAFF
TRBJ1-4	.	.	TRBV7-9	TGTGCCACGGAGACTGATGAAAAACTGTTTTTT	CATETDEKLFF
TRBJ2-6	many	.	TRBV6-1	TGTGCCAGCAGTGAAGGGAGTTGGAGGGGGGCCAACGTCCTGACTTTC	CASSEGSWRGANVLTF
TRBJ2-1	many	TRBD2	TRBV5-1	TGCGCCAGCAGCTTGAACGGGAGGACCTACAATGAGCAGTTCTTC	CASSLNGRTYNEQFF
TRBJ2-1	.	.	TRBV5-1	TGCGCCAGCTCGGGGGTGTCCTACAATGAGCAGTTCTTC	CASSGVSYNEQFF
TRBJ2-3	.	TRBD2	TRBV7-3	TGTGCCAGCAGCTTAACGGGAGGGGCGGCGGATACGCAGTATTTT	CASSLTGGAADTQYF
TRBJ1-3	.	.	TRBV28	TGTGCCAGCAGTTTGGGGAGATTCTCTGGAAACACCATATATTTT	CASSLGRFSGNTIYF
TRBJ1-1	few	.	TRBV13	TGTGCCAGCAGCTCCGCTCTGAAGAAGAACACTGAAGCTTTCTTT	CASSSALKKNTEAFF
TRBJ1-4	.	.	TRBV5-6	TGTGCCAGCAGCTTGATGACAGCGGGCAATGAAAAACTGTTTTTT	CASSLMTAGNEKLFF
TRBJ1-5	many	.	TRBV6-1	TGTGCCAGCAGTGAATTCTTTCAGCCCCAGCATTTT	CASSEFFQPQHF
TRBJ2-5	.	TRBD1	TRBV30	TGTGCCTGGACCAGGGGGCTGGAGACCCAGTACTTC	CAWTRGLETQYF